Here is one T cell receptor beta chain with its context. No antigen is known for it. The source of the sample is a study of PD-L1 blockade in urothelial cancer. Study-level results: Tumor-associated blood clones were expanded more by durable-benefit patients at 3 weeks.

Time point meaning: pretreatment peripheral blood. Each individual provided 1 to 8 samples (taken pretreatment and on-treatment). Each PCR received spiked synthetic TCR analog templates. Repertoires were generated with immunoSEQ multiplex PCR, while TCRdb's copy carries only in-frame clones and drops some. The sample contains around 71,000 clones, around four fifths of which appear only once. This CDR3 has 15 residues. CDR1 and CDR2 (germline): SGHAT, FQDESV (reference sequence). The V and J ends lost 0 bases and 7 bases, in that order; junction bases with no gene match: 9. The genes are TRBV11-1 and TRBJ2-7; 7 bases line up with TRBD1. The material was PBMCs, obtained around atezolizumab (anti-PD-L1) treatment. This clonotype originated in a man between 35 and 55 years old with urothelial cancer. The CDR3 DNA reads TGTGCCAGCAGCTTAGCCGGGACAGCCCGACTGGAGCAGTACTTC. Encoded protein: CASSLAGTARLEQYF.